One sample yielded the 21 T cell receptor beta chains listed below, sequenced in a study of blood T cell repertoires in COVID-19. Generated by immunoSEQ multiplex PCR, the TCRdb table keeps only in-frame clones and is missing some. The data show about 140,000 clones, over 70% seen once. The sequenced sample consisted of peripheral blood. All receptors derive from a man in his 60s with active or convalescent COVID-19.

This rearrangement joins TRBV7-9 to TRBJ1-5; 7 bases map to TRBD1. This CDR3 is built from 14 residues. V lost 5 bases, J lost 3 bases, and 4 bases stayed unmatched. Germline V lookup: CDR1 SEHNR, CDR2 FQNEAQ (reference sequence). The CDR3 DNA follows: TGTGCCAGCAGCGCCACAGGGGACAATCAGCCCCAGCATTTT. Translated: CASSATGDNQPQHF.

The rearrangement joins TRBV11-3 to TRBJ2-6, with 7 bases that match TRBD1. CDR1 is SGHNT and CDR2 is YENEEA in the germline V gene. Trimming cost V 5 bases and J 0 bases; bases outside gene matches: 10. This CDR3 has 18 amino acids. DNA for the CDR3: TGTGCCAGCAGCCCCCGGACAGGATCCCTCTCTGGGGCCAACGTCCTGACTTTC. Translated, it gives CASSPRTGSLSGANVLTF.

The rearrangement uses TRBV19 and TRBJ1-2; D uncertain. V gave up 2 bases and J gave up 0 bases, with 13 bases separating them. Germline V gives CDR1 LNHDA, CDR2 SQIVND (reference sequence). The CDR3 runs to 16 residues. The CDR3 nucleotides read TGTGCCAGTAGTATATCGTCACAGCTACCTAACTATGGCTACACCTTC. Protein product: CASSISSQLPNYGYTF.

This chain joins TRBV27 and TRBJ1-6; no firm D call. The germline V and J ends were trimmed by 6 bases and 5 bases, with 11 bases remaining between them. The CDR3 covers 14 residues. Germline V CDR1 and CDR2: MNHEY, SMNVEV (reference sequence). Written as DNA, the CDR3 is TGTGCCAGCAGCAGGTCACAGAATAATTCACCCCTCCACTTT. Protein: CASSRSQNNSPLHF.

The chain uses TRBV18 and TRBJ2-3, with TRBD1 matching 7 bases. The CDR3 loop spans 13 amino acids. Per the germline V gene, CDR1 is KGHSH and CDR2 is LQKENI. The J segment lost 6 bases and the V segment lost 2 bases, leaving 2 bases of the junction unmatched. CDR3 amino acids: CASSPSRGDTQYF. CDR3 DNA: TGTGCCAGCTCACCATCCAGGGGGGATACGCAGTATTTT.

The chain carries TRBV7-9 and TRBJ2-2; D call uncertain. Germline CDR1 and CDR2: SEHNR and FQNEAQ (reference sequence). The CDR3 has 13 residues. Trimming took 4 bases from V and 5 from J, leaving 8 bases between them. CDR3 sequence: CASSSGVTGELFF. In DNA form, the CDR3 reads TGTGCCAGCAGCTCAGGCGTTACCGGGGAGCTGTTTTTT.

CDR3 residues: CSVGWSEDTEAFF. The CDR3 DNA follows: TGCAGCGTTGGATGGAGTGAAGACACTGAAGCTTTCTTT. This sequence joins TRBV29-1 and TRBJ1-1; D gene unclear. V was trimmed by 4 bases and J by 3 bases, leaving 12 bases between them. Germline V gene lookup returns CDR1 SQVTM and CDR2 ANQGSEA. The CDR3 consists of 13 residues.

The chain employs TRBV18 and TRBJ2-3, with 7 positions matching TRBD2. The trim removed 6 bases at V and 2 bases at J, leaving 8 bases unmatched. Germline loops: CDR1 KGHSH, CDR2 LQKENI. The CDR3 totals 15 residues. CDR3: CASSPRLAYTDTQYF. CDR3 bases: TGTGCCAGCTCCCCCCGACTAGCTTACACAGATACGCAGTATTTT.

The V and J genes are TRBV9 and TRBJ1-2, with 8 bases aligning to TRBD1. Germline V gene sequence: CDR1 SGDLS, CDR2 YYNGEE. This CDR3 comprises 13 residues. The V segment lost 4 bases and the J segment 6 bases; nucleotides outside the gene matches: 5. The CDR3 here is CASSSDRAHGYTF. The CDR3 bases are TGTGCCAGCAGCTCGGACAGGGCCCATGGCTACACCTTC. Full variable domain (rest looked up from reference TRBV9 and TRBJ1-2): DSGVTQTPKHLITATGQRVTLRCSPRSGDLSVYWYQQSLDQGLQFLIQYYNGEERAKGNILERFSAQQFPDLHSELNLSSLELGDSALYFCASSSDRAHGYTFGSGTRLTVV.

The CDR3 spells CASSSGGYDYGYTF. CDR3 DNA sequence: TGTGCCAGCAGTTCAGGGGGGTACGACTATGGCTACACCTTC. V is TRBV27 and J is TRBJ1-2; 7 nucleotides match TRBD1. Germline V lookup: CDR1 MNHEY, CDR2 SMNVEV (reference sequence). The J segment lost 3 bases and the V segment lost 4 bases, leaving 5 bases of the junction unmatched. This CDR3 has 14 residues.

The chain is built from TRBV2 and TRBJ2-2; D may be TRBD2 (7 bases). Germline loops: CDR1 SNHLY, CDR2 FYNNEI. Deletions cut 8 bases from V and 4 bases from J, with 23 bases between. There are 17 residues in the CDR3. CDR3 sequence reads: CASGPLGGQSPTGELFF. The CDR3, as DNA: TGTGCCAGCGGCCCATTGGGGGGGCAATCACCCACCGGGGAGCTGTTTTTT.

This clone was detected only once. The J gene is TRBJ1-3, the V gene TRBV5-8, with 9 bases that match TRBD1. From germline, CDR1 is SGHTS and CDR2 YDEGEE. V lost 2 bases, J lost 2 bases, and 2 bases stayed unmatched. CDR3 length: 15 residues. CDR3 region: CASSLRTGAGNTIYF. CDR3 sequence (DNA): TGTGCCAGCAGCTTAAGGACAGGGGCTGGAAACACCATATATTTT.

This chain connects TRBV7-6 to TRBJ2-3, with D possibly being TRBD2 (6 bases). CDR3 size: 17 residues. Trimming took 3 bases from V and 6 from J, leaving 22 bases between them. CDR1 and CDR2 from the germline V gene are SGHVS and FNYEAQ. The CDR3 here is CASSLNPGTGSSDTQYF. CDR3 sequence (DNA): TGTGCCAGCAGCTTGAATCCCGGGACCGGGAGCAGTGATACGCAGTATTTT.

V and J are TRBV30 and TRBJ2-7; weak D call: TRBD1 (5 bases). Germline CDR1 is GTSNPN and CDR2 is SVGIG (reference sequence). V was shortened by 1 base and J by 1 base, with 8 bases between the two germline ends. The CDR3 loop spans 13 amino acids. The CDR3: CAWSGQGSYEQYF. Here the CDR3 DNA reads TGTGCCTGGAGTGGGCAGGGTTCCTACGAGCAGTACTTC.

The V and J genes are TRBV28 and TRBJ1-5; D gene uncertain. Germline lookup yields CDR1 MDHEN and CDR2 SYDVKM. Trimming removed 2 bases from V and 0 bases from J, with 14 bases in between. The CDR3 covers 17 residues. Here the CDR3 DNA reads TGTGCCAGCAGTTTACTGCAGGCACCGTATAGCAATCAGCCCCAGCATTTT. As protein: CASSLLQAPYSNQPQHF.

This sequence joins TRBV18 and TRBJ1-6, with D maybe TRBD1 (6 bases). Trimming removed 3 bases from V and 5 bases from J, with 8 bases in between. The CDR3 runs 14 residues. From germline, CDR1 is KGHSH and CDR2 LQKENI. CDR3: CASSPDSDNSPLHF. CDR3 nucleotides: TGTGCCAGCTCACCGGACAGCGATAATTCACCCCTCCACTTT.

The V call is TRBV5-4, the J call TRBJ2-1; 9 bases fit TRBD2. The CDR3 contains 15 residues. Germline V gene lookup returns CDR1 SGHNT and CDR2 YYREEE (reference sequence). With 3 bases clipped from V and 6 bases from J, the junction kept 7 bases outside the gene matches. The CDR3 region has the DNA TGTGCCAGCAGCTCCGGGACTAGCTTTTTCAATGAGCAGTTCTTC. This gives the protein CASSSGTSFFNEQFF.

V gene TRBV4-3 combines with J gene TRBJ2-6; D is undetermined. Germline CDR1 is LGHNA and CDR2 is YSLEER. Trimming pared 0 bases from V and 4 bases from J, leaving 13 bases between. This CDR3 has 17 residues. CDR3 region: CASSQDVRGLGANVLTF. The CDR3 DNA reads TGCGCCAGCAGCCAAGACGTAAGAGGTTTGGGGGCCAACGTCCTGACTTTC.

The chain has TRBV30 and TRBJ1-6; the D is unclear. This CDR3 has 16 residues. Germline CDR1 is GTSNPN and CDR2 is SVGIG (reference sequence). Trimming removed 0 bases at V and 0 bases at J, with 9 bases between. The CDR3 loop is CAWSVSGSSYNSPLHF. CDR3 nucleotides: TGTGCCTGGAGTGTTAGCGGGAGCTCCTATAATTCACCCCTCCACTTT.

This sequence joins TRBV28 and TRBJ1-2; unclear D gene. The germline V and J ends were trimmed by 7 bases and 2 bases, with 11 bases remaining between them. The CDR3 covers 13 residues. CDR1 and CDR2 from the germline V gene are MDHEN and SYDVKM. CDR3 DNA sequence: TGTGCCAGCACCCCGGGAGGGAACTATGGCTACACCTTC. Its protein product is CASTPGGNYGYTF.

The V call is TRBV5-4, the J call TRBJ2-7; 9 bases match TRBD1. This CDR3 is 15 amino acids long. Germline assignment: CDR1 SGHNT and CDR2 YYREEE (reference sequence). Trimming removed 4 bases from V and 0 bases from J; junction bases left unmatched: 5. The chain's CDR3 is CASSPRDRDSYEQYF. CDR3 nucleotide sequence: TGTGCCAGCAGCCCCCGGGACAGGGACTCCTACGAGCAGTACTTC.